This T cell receptor (beta chain) was identified during a study of cytomegalovirus exposure and HLA in healthy donors. The PCR contained 60 Vbeta and 13 Jbeta primers. Data came from immunoSEQ multiplex PCR; TCRdb stores just in-frame clones and leaves some out. The sample includes about 130,000 clones, approximately 78% of them seen just once. V lost 10 bases, J lost 5 bases, and 14 bases lay in between. CDR1 is MNHEY and CDR2 is SMNVEV in the germline V gene (reference sequence). The CDR3 is 12 residues long. Study-wide findings and caveats: As confirmed in vitro, a few CMV-associated chains were specific for CMV antigens. Later analysis reportedly placed an Asian-associated ancestry cluster below the approximately 730-donor mean in N-insertions. Later on, analysis showed that most CMV-associated TCR beta chains appeared to be HLA-restricted.

On this clone: Its antigen is currently unknown.

The TCR comes from a man aged 30-40 years in good health and CMV-seropositive. Sequenced material: PBMCs. The rearrangement uses TRBV27 and TRBJ2-5; D might be TRBD1 (7 bases). The CDR3 reads CAIGGGTETQYF. In DNA, the CDR3 is TGTGCCATCGGAGGGGGCACGGAGACCCAGTACTTC.